Listed below are T cell receptor beta chains from one sample, sequenced in a study of T cell responses to AZD1222 COVID-19 vaccine. Here immunoSEQ multiplex PCR was the method, and the copy in TCRdb shows in-frame clones only, minus some. The sample carries roughly 130,000 clones, about 86% recorded once. The sequenced sample was peripheral blood, obtained on day 0 of AZD1222 vaccination. These receptors all stem from an adult in good health. CDR3s include the opening cysteine and the closing phenylalanine or tryptophan.

>TRBJ1-3|TRBV18
CASSTGGNTIYF
>TRBJ2-7|TRBV18
CASSPPEREQYF
>TRBJ1-1|TRBV5-1
CASSLAAVGTNTEAFF
>TRBJ1-2|TRBV2
CASSVAREIPYGYTF
>TRBJ2-6|TRBV6-4
CASSEGFSSGANVLTF
>TRBJ1-1|TRBV28
CASSLSGFTEAFF
>TRBJ1-1|TRBV6-5
CASSLTGDTEAFF
>TRBJ2-3|TRBV5-1
CASSPGDRTDTQYF
>TRBJ1-3|TRBV5-4
CASSLGGVNSGNTIYF
>TRBJ2-1|TRBV5-1
CASSLAGLAGNEQFF
>TRBJ1-1|TRBV6-5
CASSYSRSGNTEAFF
>TRBJ1-4|TRBV19
CASRTPGQGVHNEKLFF
>TRBJ1-6|TRBV6-5
CASSWDGPNSPLHF
>TRBJ1-5|TRBV18
CASSPGENQPQHF
>TRBJ2-7|TRBV4-1
CASSPGLAGRGEQYF
>TRBJ1-2|TRBV15
CATSRGRGYDGYTF
>TRBJ1-6|TRBV27
CASSLRLNNSPLHF
>TRBJ2-2|TRBV3-1/TRBV3-2
CASSQGHGAGELFF
>TRBJ1-2|TRBV11-2
CASSPQGQGTYGYTF
>TRBJ2-3|TRBV18
CASSPDKGTDTQYF
>TRBJ1-5|TRBV7-2
CASSLSWDDNQPQHF
>TRBJ2-3|TRBV25-1
CASSEGTGKYGQYF
>TRBJ2-2|TRBV6-5
CASSYSPAGGPGELFF
>TRBJ1-2|TRBV28
CASSPGTGYYGYTF
>TRBJ1-3|TRBV11-2
CASSVQVLSGNTIYF
>TRBJ2-1|TRBV7-9
CASSPRRGSYNEQFF
>TRBJ2-7|TRBV2
CASSEVGFRFPYEQYF
>TRBJ2-7|TRBV6-6
CASSFKRIPSYEQYF
>TRBJ1-2|TRBV2
CASTPGHSNYGYTF
>TRBJ2-1|TRBV18
CASSPGLAEYNEQFF
>TRBJ2-1|TRBV13
CASSFWETRDNEQFF
>TRBJ2-1|TRBV13
CASSLKVGLAGYNEQFF
>TRBJ1-1|TRBV9
CASSARQGSNTEAFF
>TRBJ2-7|TRBV11-2
CASNDGGLAYEQYF
>TRBJ2-5|TRBV15
CATSTQAGVETQYF
>TRBJ2-1|TRBV11-2
CASSLDSASGSNEQFF
>TRBJ1-1|TRBV5-1
CASQIQANTEAFF
>TRBJ1-4|TRBV18
CASSPPDRKNEKLFF
>TRBJ2-1|TRBV15
CATSPGGLGNEQFF
>TRBJ2-5|TRBV30
CAWSVSAGGNQETQYF
>TRBJ1-2|TRBV7-3
CASSLSGKVPYGYTF
>TRBJ2-1|TRBV5-1
CASSPTSGRALYNEQFF
>TRBJ2-6|TRBV24-1
CATSDPSGTGANVLTF
>TRBJ1-3|TRBV18
CASSTGTGISGNTIYF
>TRBJ1-1|TRBV5-1
CASRIDGNTEAFF
>TRBJ2-2|TRBV7-2
CASSRGTPNTGELFF
>TRBJ1-1|TRBV7-8
CASSLGGGERTEAFF
>TRBJ2-2|TRBV24-1
CAIGTVAGGELFF
>TRBJ2-3|TRBV6-5
CASRDDSTDTQYF
>TRBJ2-1|TRBV7-9
CASSPDRGRTEQFF
>TRBJ2-1|TRBV9
CASSGGGGYNEQFF
>TRBJ2-5|TRBV19
CASSIGKETQYF
>TRBJ2-1|TRBV24-1
CATSENGGVNNEQFF
>TRBJ2-7|TRBV5-5
CASSYTSSYEQYF